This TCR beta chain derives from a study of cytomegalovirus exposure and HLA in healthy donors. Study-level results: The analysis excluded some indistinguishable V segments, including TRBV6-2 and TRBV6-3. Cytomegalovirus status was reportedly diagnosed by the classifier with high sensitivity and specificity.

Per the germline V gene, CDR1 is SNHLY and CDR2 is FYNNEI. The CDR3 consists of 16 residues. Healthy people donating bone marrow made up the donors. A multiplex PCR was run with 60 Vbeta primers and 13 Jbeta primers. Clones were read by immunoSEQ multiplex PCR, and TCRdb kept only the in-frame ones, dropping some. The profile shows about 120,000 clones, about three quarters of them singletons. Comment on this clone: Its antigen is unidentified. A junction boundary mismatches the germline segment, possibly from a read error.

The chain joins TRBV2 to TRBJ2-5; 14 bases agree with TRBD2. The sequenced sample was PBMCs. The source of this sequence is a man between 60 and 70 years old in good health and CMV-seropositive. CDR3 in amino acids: CASREGLAGGKETQYF. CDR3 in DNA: TGTGCCAGCAGAGAAGGACTAGCGGGGGGAAAAGAGACCCAGTACTTC.